This is a list of T cell receptor beta chains from one sample in a study of blood T cell repertoires in COVID-19. Assay: immunoSEQ multiplex PCR; the TCRdb copy retains only in-frame clones and omits some. Among about 100,000 clones listed, roughly 89% were seen once. Sequenced: peripheral blood. Every receptor here comes from a man in his 70s with acute or convalescent COVID-19. Each CDR3 is given with its conserved first and last residue. The D gene is left open where the match is weak. Part of the rows lack a size; the others show once, few, many or a class for expanded clones.

J | size | V | D | CDR3 | DNA
TRBJ1-4 | NA | TRBV5-1 | NA | CASRGTGVPEKLFF | TGCGCCAGCAGGGGAACGGGGGTTCCTGAAAAACTGTTTTTT
TRBJ2-7 | NA | TRBV14 | TRBD1 | CASSQMTGSEQYF | TGTGCCAGCAGCCAGATGACAGGGAGCGAGCAGTACTTC
TRBJ2-3 | NA | TRBV7-9 | TRBD2 | CASSLVSGEDTQYF | TGTGCCAGCAGCTTAGTTAGCGGGGAAGATACGCAGTATTTT
TRBJ2-1 | NA | TRBV7-3 | TRBD2 | CASSPSPSGARLAGVNEQFF | TGTGCCAGCAGCCCGAGCCCGTCGGGGGCGCGACTAGCGGGAGTTAATGAGCAGTTCTTC
TRBJ2-1 | NA | TRBV6-4 | NA | CASSDPTWCNEQFF | TGTGCCAGCAGTGATCCGACTTGGTGCAATGAGCAGTTCTTC
TRBJ2-3 | once | TRBV27 | TRBD1 | CASSLSPHSTGFFTDTQYF | TGTGCCAGCAGTTTATCGCCCCACTCGACAGGGTTTTTCACAGATACGCAGTATTTT
TRBJ1-5 | NA | TRBV19 | NA | CASSRQINNQPQHF | TGTGCCAGTAGTCGACAGATCAACAATCAGCCCCAGCATTTT
TRBJ2-3 | few | TRBV4-1 | NA | CASSQGPKATDTQYF | TGCGCCAGCAGCCAAGGCCCCAAAGCCACAGATACGCAGTATTTT
TRBJ2-2 | NA | TRBV7-3 | TRBD2 | CASSRSGRNTGELFF | TGTGCCAGCAGCCGTAGCGGGAGGAACACCGGGGAGCTGTTTTTT
TRBJ1-6 | NA | TRBV28 | TRBD1 | CASSSGQGNSPLHF | TGTGCCAGCAGTTCCGGACAGGGTAATTCACCCCTCCACTTT
TRBJ2-7 | NA | TRBV7-6 | TRBD2 | CASSFGLAGNYEQYF | TGTGCCAGCAGCTTCGGACTAGCGGGTAATTACGAGCAGTACTTC
TRBJ2-1 | NA | TRBV29-1 | NA | CSVDVRASYNEQFF | TGCAGCGTTGACGTGAGGGCGTCCTACAATGAGCAGTTCTTC
TRBJ2-7 | few | TRBV6-5 | NA | CASSRARAYEQYF | TGTGCCAGCAGCAGGGCAAGAGCCTACGAGCAGTACTTC
TRBJ1-4 | NA | TRBV5-4 | TRBD1 | CASSFQQGGGEKLFF | TGTGCCAGCAGCTTCCAACAGGGGGGCGGTGAAAAACTGTTTTTT
TRBJ2-7 | NA | TRBV6-6 | TRBD1 | CATRTGDYEQYF | TGTGCCACCCGGACAGGGGACTACGAGCAGTACTTC
TRBJ1-5 | NA | TRBV25-1 | NA | CASSESDNQPQHF | TGTGCCAGCAGTGAGTCAGATAATCAGCCCCAGCATTTT
TRBJ1-4 | NA | TRBV10-2 | NA | CASSIGVEEKLFF | TGCGCCAGCAGTATTGGAGTTGAAGAAAAACTGTTTTTT
TRBJ2-3 | NA | TRBV5-4 | TRBD2 | CASSLGTSSADTQYF | TGTGCCAGCAGCCTCGGGACTAGTTCGGCAGATACGCAGTATTTT
TRBJ2-7 | NA | TRBV29-1 | NA | CSVVTQRGYEQYF | TGCAGCGTTGTCACCCAGCGAGGTTACGAGCAGTACTTC
TRBJ2-1 | NA | TRBV24-1 | NA | CATSDLSDYNEQFF | TGTGCCACCAGTGATTTGTCAGACTACAATGAGCAGTTCTTC
TRBJ2-5 | NA | TRBV7-9 | TRBD2 | CASSLVGLGNEETQYF | TGTGCCAGCAGCTTAGTGGGACTAGGAAATGAAGAGACCCAGTACTTC
TRBJ2-1 | NA | TRBV29-1 | NA | CSVGDNSHNEQFF | TGCAGCGTCGGGGATAATAGCCACAATGAGCAGTTCTTC
TRBJ1-2 | NA | TRBV12-3/TRBV12-4 | NA | CASSFIPYGYTF | TGTGCCAGCAGTTTTATTCCCTATGGCTACACCTTC
TRBJ2-2 | NA | TRBV4-3 | NA | CASSQEWEDTGELFF | TGCGCCAGCAGCCAAGAGTGGGAGGACACCGGGGAGCTGTTTTTT
TRBJ2-1 | NA | TRBV24-1 | TRBD2 | CATSDAGTSGEQFF | TGTGCCACCAGTGATGCCGGGACTAGCGGGGAGCAGTTCTTC
TRBJ2-7 | NA | TRBV19 | TRBD1 | CASSTAGTGRYEQYF | TGTGCCAGTAGTACTGCCGGGACAGGGCGATACGAGCAGTACTTC
TRBJ2-6 | NA | TRBV2 | NA | CASSELERANVLTF | TGTGCCAGCAGTGAATTGGAGCGGGCCAACGTCCTGACTTTC
TRBJ2-7 | NA | TRBV10-1 | TRBD1 | CASSAGTGTYEQYF | TGCGCCAGCAGTGCCGGGACAGGGACCTACGAGCAGTACTTC
TRBJ1-2 | NA | TRBV2 | NA | CASRWTTNYGYTF | TGTGCCAGCAGGTGGACAACCAACTATGGCTACACCTTC
TRBJ2-1 | few | TRBV19 | TRBD1 | CASTWAQGARNEQFF | TGTGCCAGTACCTGGGCACAGGGGGCCCGCAATGAGCAGTTCTTC
TRBJ2-1 | NA | TRBV27 | TRBD2 | CATRLAGVGNEQFF | TGTGCCACACGACTAGCGGGGGTAGGAAATGAGCAGTTCTTC
TRBJ2-1 | NA | TRBV7-8 | TRBD2 | CASSQPGLAGSWEQFF | TGTGCCAGCAGCCAACCGGGACTAGCGGGATCCTGGGAGCAGTTCTTC
TRBJ1-6 | NA | TRBV13 | NA | CASSFSGSPLHF | TGTGCCAGCAGCTTCAGTGGCTCACCCCTCCACTTT